A single sample gave rise to the 11 T cell receptor beta chains below, sequenced in a study of CD8 T cells in ankylosing spondylitis. Each CDR3 protein is one row after TCRdb ran MiXCR on the 5' RACE reads. The sample carries 220,000 or so distinct CDR3 sequences, 8% to 11% recorded once. The material sequenced was blood, either unsorted or a sorted T cell fraction (not recorded which). The source is a male donor with ankylosing spondylitis or in good health (not recorded which).

This clonotype has more than one count but fewer than ten. V and J are TRBV12-3 or TRBV12-4 and TRBJ2-1, with a possible D match to TRBD2 (6 bases). The CDR3 covers 16 residues. The V gene lost 4 bases and the J gene lost 1 base, with 14 bases spanning the gap. The CDR3 sequence: CASSSILAQSYNEQFF. CDR3 nucleotides: TGTGCCAGCAGTTCGATACTAGCACAGTCCTACAATGAGCAGTTCTTC.

This clonotype was recorded at least ten times. This rearrangement joins TRBV7-3 to TRBJ2-1, with D possibly being TRBD2 (7 bases). Germline V gene data show CDR1 as SGHTA and CDR2 as FQGTGA. V was trimmed by 3 bases and J by 5 bases, leaving 11 bases between them. CDR3 length: 14 residues. CDR3 in amino acids: CASSFTGGDNEQFF. For the CDR3, the DNA is TGTGCCAGCAGCTTTACGGGGGGCGACAATGAGCAGTTCTTC. The full variable domain, in which reference TRBV7-3 and TRBJ2-1 provide the parts outside the CDR3, is GAGVSQTPSNKVTEKGKYVELRCDPISGHTALYWYRQSLGQGPEFLIYFQGTGAADDSGLPNDRFFAVRPEGSVSTLKIQRTERGDSAVYLCASSFTGGDNEQFFGPGTRLTVL.

This clonotype was recorded many times. V usage is TRBV20-1 and J usage is TRBJ2-5; tentatively, D is TRBD2 (5 bases). V was trimmed by 6 bases and J by 3 bases, leaving 14 bases between them. This CDR3 is built from 13 residues. From germline, CDR1 is DFQATT and CDR2 SNEGSKA (reference sequence). The CDR3 here is CSASDFSEETQYF. Written as DNA, the CDR3 is TGCAGTGCGTCGGACTTTTCCGAAGAGACCCAGTACTTC.

This clonotype came up many times. The J gene is TRBJ2-3, the V gene TRBV11-2; D is unclear. V lost 0 bases, J lost 5 bases, and 6 bases lay in between. Germline V CDR1 and CDR2: SGHAT, FQNNGV. The CDR3 is 13 residues long. The CDR3 spells CASSLDGKDTQYF. Here the CDR3 DNA reads TGTGCCAGCAGCTTAGATGGGAAAGATACGCAGTATTTT.

This clonotype was counted at least ten times. This sequence joins TRBV5-6 and TRBJ2-1, with 11 positions matching TRBD2. The CDR3 is made up of 15 amino acids. CDR1 and CDR2 (germline): SGHDT, YYEEEE. V was clipped by 6 bases and J by 6 bases; unmatched bases: 8. The CDR3 region is CASIKLAGGPNEQFF. The CDR3 DNA sequence: TGTGCCAGCATCAAATTAGCGGGGGGGCCCAATGAGCAGTTCTTC.

This clonotype was counted many times. The rearrangement links TRBV20-1 to TRBJ2-3; 8 bases map to TRBD2. CDR1 and CDR2 from the germline V gene are DFQATT and SNEGSKA (reference sequence). J lost 4 bases, V lost 1 base, and 19 bases had no gene match. CDR3 size: 19 residues. The CDR3 here is CSARAGGPTLGISADTQYF. CDR3 coding DNA: TGCAGTGCTAGAGCGGGGGGGCCGACGTTAGGTATCTCGGCAGATACGCAGTATTTT.

The chain links TRBV7-6 to TRBJ2-5, with 9 bases that match TRBD2. With 4 bases clipped from V and 1 base from J, the junction kept 4 bases outside the gene matches. The CDR3 consists of 15 residues. Germline-derived CDR1 and CDR2 are SGHVS and FNYEAQ. DNA for the CDR3: TGTGCCAGCAGCTCACTAGCGGGCTCCCAAGAGACCCAGTACTTC. Amino acid sequence: CASSSLAGSQETQYF.

This clonotype was detected ten times or more. This sequence joins TRBV12-3 or TRBV12-4 and TRBJ2-2, with D uncertain. Trimming removed 6 bases from V and 1 base from J, with 3 bases in between. The CDR3 contains 12 residues. The CDR3 spells CASRLNTGELFF. The CDR3 region has the DNA TGTGCCAGCAGACTGAACACCGGGGAGCTGTTTTTT.

This clonotype was detected many times. This rearrangement joins TRBV5-1 to TRBJ2-1, with a possible D match to TRBD2 (7 bases). The CDR3 has 16 residues. V gave up 4 bases and J gave up 4 bases, with 18 bases separating them. Germline CDR1 SGHRS, CDR2 YFSETQ. CDR3 loop: CASSPKGGANYNEQFF. Written as DNA, the CDR3 is TGCGCCAGCAGCCCGAAAGGGGGGGCAAATTACAATGAGCAGTTCTTC. The whole variable domain, filled in from reference TRBV5-1 and TRBJ2-1, reads KAGVTQTPRYLIKTRGQQVTLSCSPISGHRSVSWYQQTPGQGLQFLFEYFSETQRNKGNFPGRFSGRQFSNSRSEMNVSTLELGDSALYLCASSPKGGANYNEQFFGPGTRLTVL.

This clonotype was detected ten times or more. The CDR3 is CATSDFPGNYGYTF. As DNA, the CDR3 is TGTGCCACCAGTGATTTTCCAGGAAACTATGGCTACACCTTC. V gene TRBV24-1 combines with J gene TRBJ1-2; D unclear. The CDR3 loop spans 14 amino acids. The germline CDR1 and CDR2 sequences are KGHDR and SFDVKD. V lost 1 base and J lost 2, with 7 bases in between.

This clonotype was picked up a small number of times. The chain uses TRBV20-1 and TRBJ2-7, with 7 bases fitting TRBD1. CDR3 size: 13 residues. Germline V lookup: CDR1 DFQATT, CDR2 SNEGSKA (reference sequence). Losses at the gene ends were 2 bases for V and 4 bases for J; bases not matched to a gene: 5. The CDR3 region is CSARLGGYYEQYF. The DNA of the CDR3 is TGCAGTGCTAGATTAGGGGGCTATTACGAGCAGTACTTC.